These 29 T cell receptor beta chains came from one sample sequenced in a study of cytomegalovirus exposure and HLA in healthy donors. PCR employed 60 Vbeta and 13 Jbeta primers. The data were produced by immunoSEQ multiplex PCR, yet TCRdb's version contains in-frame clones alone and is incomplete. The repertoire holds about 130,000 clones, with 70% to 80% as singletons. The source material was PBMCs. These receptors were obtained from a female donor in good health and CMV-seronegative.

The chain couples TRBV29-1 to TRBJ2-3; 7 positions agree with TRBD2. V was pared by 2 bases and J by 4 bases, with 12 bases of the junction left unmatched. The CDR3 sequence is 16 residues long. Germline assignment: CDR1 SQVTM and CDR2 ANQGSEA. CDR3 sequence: CSVEPHEREPPDTQYF. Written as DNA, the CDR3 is TGCAGCGTTGAACCCCACGAGCGGGAACCCCCAGATACGCAGTATTTT.

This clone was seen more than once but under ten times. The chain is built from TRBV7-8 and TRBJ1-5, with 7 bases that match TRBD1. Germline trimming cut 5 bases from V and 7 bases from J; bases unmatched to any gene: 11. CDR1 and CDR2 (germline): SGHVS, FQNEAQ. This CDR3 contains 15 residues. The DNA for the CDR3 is TGTGCCAGCAGCCCGGACAGGCTAATGAACCAGCCCCAGCATTTT. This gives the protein CASSPDRLMNQPQHF.

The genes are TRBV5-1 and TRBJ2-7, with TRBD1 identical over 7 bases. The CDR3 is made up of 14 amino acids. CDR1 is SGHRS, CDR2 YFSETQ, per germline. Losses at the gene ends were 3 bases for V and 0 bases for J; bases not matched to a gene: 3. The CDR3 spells CASSSQGNSYEQYF. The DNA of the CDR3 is TGCGCCAGCAGCTCACAGGGGAACTCCTACGAGCAGTACTTC.

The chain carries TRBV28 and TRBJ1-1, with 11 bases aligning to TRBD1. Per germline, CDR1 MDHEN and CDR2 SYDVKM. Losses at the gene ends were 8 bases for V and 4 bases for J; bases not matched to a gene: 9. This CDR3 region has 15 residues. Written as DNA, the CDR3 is TGTGCCAGCTGGACAGGGGGCGCTCGGGCCACTGAAGCTTTCTTT. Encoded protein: CASWTGGARATEAFF.

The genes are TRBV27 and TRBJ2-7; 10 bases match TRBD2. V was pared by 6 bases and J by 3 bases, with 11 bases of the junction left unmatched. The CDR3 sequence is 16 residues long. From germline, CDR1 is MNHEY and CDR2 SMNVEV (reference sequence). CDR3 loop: CASSQRTSGDFYEQYF. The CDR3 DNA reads TGTGCCAGCAGCCAGAGGACTAGCGGAGACTTCTACGAGCAGTACTTC.

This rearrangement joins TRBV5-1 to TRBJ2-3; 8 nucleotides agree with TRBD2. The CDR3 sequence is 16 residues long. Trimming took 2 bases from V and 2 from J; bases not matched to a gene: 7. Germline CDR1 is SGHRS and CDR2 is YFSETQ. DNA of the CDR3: TGCGCCAGCAGCTTATACCTAGCGGGTAACACAGATACGCAGTATTTT. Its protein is CASSLYLAGNTDTQYF.

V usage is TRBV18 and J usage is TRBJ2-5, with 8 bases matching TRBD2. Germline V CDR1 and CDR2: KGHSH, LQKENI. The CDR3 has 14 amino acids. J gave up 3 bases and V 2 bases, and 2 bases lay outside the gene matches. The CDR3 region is CASSPSSGKETQYF. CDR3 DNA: TGTGCCAGCTCACCAAGTAGCGGGAAAGAGACCCAGTACTTC. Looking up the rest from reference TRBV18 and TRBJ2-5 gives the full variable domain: NAGVMQNPRHLVRRRGQEARLRCSPMKGHSHVYWYRQLPEEGLKFMVYLQKENIIDESGMPKERFSAEFPKEGPSILRIQQVVRGDSAAYFCASSPSSGKETQYFGPGTRLLVL.

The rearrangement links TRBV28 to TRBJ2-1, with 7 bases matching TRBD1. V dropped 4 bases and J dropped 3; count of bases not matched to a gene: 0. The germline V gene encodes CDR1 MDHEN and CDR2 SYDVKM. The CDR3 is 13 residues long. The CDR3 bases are TGTGCCAGCAGTTGGGACAGCTACAATGAGCAGTTCTTC. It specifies CASSWDSYNEQFF.

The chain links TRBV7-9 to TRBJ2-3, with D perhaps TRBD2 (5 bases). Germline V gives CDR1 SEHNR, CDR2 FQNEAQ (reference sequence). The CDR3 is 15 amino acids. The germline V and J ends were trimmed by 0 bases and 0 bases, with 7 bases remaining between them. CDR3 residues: CASSLAGVSTDTQYF. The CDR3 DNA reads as TGTGCCAGCAGCTTAGCGGGAGTAAGCACAGATACGCAGTATTTT.

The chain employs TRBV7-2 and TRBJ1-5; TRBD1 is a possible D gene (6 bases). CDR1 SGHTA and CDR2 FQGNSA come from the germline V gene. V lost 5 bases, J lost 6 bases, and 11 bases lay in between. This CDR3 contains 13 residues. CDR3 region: CASSLRGSQPQHF. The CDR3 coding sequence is TGTGCCAGCAGCCTCAGGGGCAGTCAGCCCCAGCATTTT.

This chain's CDR3 is CASSSTTGLSGELFF. CDR3 DNA sequence: TGTGCCAGCAGCTCGACGACAGGTTTGTCCGGGGAGCTGTTTTTT. This chain connects TRBV7-2 to TRBJ2-2, with D perhaps matching TRBD1 (6 bases). CDR3 length: 15 residues. The germline CDR1 and CDR2 sequences are SGHTA and FQGNSA. Trimming shortened V by 4 bases and J by 6 bases, and 15 bases separated the two germline ends.

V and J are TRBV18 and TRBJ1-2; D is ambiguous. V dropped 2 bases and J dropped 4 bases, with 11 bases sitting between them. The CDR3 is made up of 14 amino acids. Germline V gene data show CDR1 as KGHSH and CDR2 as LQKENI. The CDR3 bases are TGTGCCAGCTCACCAAGGAGTCTCGGCTATGGCTACACCTTC. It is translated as CASSPRSLGYGYTF.

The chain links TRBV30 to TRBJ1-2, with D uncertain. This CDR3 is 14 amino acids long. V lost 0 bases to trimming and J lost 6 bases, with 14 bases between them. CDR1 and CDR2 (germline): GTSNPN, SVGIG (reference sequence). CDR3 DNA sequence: TGTGCCTGGAGTGTAAAAACAGAACCGCATGGCTACACCTTC. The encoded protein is CAWSVKTEPHGYTF.

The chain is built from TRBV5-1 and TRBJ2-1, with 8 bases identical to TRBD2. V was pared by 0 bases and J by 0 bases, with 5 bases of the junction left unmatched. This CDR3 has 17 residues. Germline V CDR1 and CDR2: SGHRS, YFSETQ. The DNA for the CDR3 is TGCGCCAGCAGCTTGGAGGGACTAGTAAACTCCTACAATGAGCAGTTCTTC. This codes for CASSLEGLVNSYNEQFF.

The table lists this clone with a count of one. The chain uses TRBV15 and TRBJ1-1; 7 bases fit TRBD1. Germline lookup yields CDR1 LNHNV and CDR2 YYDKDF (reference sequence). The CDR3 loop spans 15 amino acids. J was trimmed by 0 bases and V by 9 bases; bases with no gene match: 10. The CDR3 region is CATGGDSSLNTEAFF. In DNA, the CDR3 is TGTGCCACGGGCGGGGACAGCTCGTTGAACACTGAAGCTTTCTTT.

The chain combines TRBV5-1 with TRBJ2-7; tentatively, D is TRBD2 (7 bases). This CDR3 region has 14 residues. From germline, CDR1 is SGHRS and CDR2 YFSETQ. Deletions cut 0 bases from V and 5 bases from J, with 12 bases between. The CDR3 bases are TGCGCCAGCAGCTTGGGCGCGGGGGCCCACGAGCAGTACTTC. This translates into CASSLGAGAHEQYF.

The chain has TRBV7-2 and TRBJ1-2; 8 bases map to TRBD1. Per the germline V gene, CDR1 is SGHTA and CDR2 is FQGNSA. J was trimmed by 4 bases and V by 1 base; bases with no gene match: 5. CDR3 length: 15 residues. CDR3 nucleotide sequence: TGTGCCAGCAGCTTAGATCCAGGGGGCATCTATGGCTACACCTTC. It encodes CASSLDPGGIYGYTF.

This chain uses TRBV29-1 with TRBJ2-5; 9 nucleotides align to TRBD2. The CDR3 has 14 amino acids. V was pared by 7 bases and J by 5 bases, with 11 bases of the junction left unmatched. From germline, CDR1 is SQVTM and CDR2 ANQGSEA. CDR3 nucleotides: TGCAGCGCCGGCGGGAGGGGGCACGGGGAGACCCAGTACTTC. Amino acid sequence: CSAGGRGHGETQYF.

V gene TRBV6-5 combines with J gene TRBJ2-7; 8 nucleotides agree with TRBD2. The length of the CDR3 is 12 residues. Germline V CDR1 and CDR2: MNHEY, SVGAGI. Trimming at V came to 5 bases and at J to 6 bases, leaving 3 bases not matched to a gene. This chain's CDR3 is CASSPGGGEQYF. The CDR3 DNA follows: TGTGCCAGCAGTCCCGGGGGGGGCGAGCAGTACTTC.

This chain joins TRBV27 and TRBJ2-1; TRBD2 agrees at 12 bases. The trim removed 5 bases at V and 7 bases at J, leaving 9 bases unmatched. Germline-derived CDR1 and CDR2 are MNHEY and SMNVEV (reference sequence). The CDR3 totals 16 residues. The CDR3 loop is CASSSKTSGRGNEQFF. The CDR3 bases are TGTGCCAGCAGTAGCAAGACTAGCGGGAGAGGTAATGAGCAGTTCTTC.

The CDR3 spells CAWSVGRMRSRVREGFF. The CDR3 DNA reads as TGTGCCTGGAGTGTCGGGCGGATGAGGTCCCGCGTCCGGGAGGGGTTCTTC. V is TRBV30 and J is TRBJ2-1; 8 bases agree with TRBD2. Germline V gene data show CDR1 as GTSNPN and CDR2 as SVGIG (reference sequence). This CDR3 comprises 17 residues. J gave up 15 bases and V 0 bases, and 22 bases lay outside the gene matches. The full variable domain, its missing parts supplied by reference TRBV30 and TRBJ2-1, is SQTIHQWPATLVQPVGSPLSLECTVEGTSNPNLYWYRQAAGRGLQLLFYSVGIGQISSEVPQNLSASRPQDRQFILSSKKLLLSDSGFYLCAWSVGRMRSRVREGFFGPGTRLTVL.

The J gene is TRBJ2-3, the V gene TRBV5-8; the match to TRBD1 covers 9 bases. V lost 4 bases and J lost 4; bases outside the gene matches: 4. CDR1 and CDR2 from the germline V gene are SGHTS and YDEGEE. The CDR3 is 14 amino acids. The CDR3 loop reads CASSDRGKSDTQYF. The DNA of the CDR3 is TGTGCCAGCAGCGACAGGGGGAAGTCAGATACGCAGTATTTT.

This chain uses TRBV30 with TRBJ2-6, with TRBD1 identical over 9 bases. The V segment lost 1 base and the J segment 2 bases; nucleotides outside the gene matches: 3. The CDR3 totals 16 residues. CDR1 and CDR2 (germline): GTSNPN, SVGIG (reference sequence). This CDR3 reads CAWSAGQGTGANVLTF. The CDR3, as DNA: TGTGCCTGGAGTGCGGGACAGGGCACTGGGGCCAACGTCCTGACTTTC.

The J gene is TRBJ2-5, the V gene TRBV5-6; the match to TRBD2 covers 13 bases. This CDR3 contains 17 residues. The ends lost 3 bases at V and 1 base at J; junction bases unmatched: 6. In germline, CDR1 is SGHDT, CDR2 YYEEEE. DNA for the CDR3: TGTGCCAGCAGCTCCCCGGGACTAGCGGGGACCCAAGAGACCCAGTACTTC. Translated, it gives CASSSPGLAGTQETQYF.

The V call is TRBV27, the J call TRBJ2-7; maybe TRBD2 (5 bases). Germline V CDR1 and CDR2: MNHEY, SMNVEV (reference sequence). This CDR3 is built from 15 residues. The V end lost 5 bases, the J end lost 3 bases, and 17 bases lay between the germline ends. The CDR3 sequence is CASSPRTATHYEQYF. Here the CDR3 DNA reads TGTGCCAGCAGTCCCCGGACTGCGACTCACTACGAGCAGTACTTC.

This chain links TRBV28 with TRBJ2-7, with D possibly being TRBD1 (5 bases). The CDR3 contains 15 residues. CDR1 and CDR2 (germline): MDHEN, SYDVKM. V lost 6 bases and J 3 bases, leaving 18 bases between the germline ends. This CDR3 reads CASSLPSDTHYEQYF. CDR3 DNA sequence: TGTGCCAGCAGCCTACCCTCGGACACTCACTACGAGCAGTACTTC.

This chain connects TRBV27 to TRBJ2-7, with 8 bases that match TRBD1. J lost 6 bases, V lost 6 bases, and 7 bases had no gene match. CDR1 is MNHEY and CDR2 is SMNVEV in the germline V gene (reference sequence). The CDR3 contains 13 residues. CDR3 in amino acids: CASRQGTGGEQYF. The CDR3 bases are TGTGCCAGCAGACAAGGGACAGGAGGCGAGCAGTACTTC.

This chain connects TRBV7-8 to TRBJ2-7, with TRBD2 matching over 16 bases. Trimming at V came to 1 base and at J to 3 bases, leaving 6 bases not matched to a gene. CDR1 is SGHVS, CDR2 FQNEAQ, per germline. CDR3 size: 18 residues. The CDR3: CASSLGGLAGGYVYEQYF. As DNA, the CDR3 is TGTGCCAGCAGCTTAGGGGGACTAGCGGGAGGGTATGTCTACGAGCAGTACTTC.

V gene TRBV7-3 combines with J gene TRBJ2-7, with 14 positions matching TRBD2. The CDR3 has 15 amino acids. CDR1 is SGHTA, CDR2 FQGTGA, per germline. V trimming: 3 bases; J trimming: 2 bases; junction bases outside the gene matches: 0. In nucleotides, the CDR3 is TGTGCCAGCAGCTTGACTAGCGGGAGGGCCTACGAGCAGTACTTC. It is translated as CASSLTSGRAYEQYF.